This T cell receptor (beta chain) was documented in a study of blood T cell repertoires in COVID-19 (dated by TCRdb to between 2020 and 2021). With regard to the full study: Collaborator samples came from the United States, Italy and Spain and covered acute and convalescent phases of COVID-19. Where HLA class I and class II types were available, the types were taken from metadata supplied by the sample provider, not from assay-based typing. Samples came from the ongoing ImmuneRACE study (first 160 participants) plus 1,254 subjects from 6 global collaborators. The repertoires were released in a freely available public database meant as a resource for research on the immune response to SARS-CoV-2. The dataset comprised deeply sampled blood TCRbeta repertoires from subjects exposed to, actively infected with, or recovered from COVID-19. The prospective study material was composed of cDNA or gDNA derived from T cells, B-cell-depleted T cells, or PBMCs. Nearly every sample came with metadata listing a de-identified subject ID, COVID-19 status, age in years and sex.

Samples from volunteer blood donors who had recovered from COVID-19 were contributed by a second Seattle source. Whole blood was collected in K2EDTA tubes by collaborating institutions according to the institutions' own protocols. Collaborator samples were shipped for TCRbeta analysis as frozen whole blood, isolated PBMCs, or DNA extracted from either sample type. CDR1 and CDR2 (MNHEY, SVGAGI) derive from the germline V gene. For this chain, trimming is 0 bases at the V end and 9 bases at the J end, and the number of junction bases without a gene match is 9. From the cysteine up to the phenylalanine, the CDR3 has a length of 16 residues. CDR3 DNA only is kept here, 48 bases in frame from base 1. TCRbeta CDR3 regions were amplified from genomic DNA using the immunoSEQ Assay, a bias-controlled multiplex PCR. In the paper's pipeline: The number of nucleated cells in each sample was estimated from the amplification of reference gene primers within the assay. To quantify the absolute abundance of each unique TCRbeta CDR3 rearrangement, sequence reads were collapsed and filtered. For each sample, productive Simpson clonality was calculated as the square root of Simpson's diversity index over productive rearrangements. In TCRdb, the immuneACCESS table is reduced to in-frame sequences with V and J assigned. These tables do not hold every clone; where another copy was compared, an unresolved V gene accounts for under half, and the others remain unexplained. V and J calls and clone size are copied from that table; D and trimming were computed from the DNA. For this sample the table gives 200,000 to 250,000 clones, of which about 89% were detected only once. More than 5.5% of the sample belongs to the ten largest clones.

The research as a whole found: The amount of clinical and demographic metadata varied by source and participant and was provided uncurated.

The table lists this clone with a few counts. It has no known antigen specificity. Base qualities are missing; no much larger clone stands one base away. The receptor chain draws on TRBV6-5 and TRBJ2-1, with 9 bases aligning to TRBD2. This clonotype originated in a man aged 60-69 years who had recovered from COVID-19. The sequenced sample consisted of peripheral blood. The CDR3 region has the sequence CASSYSNQRGAFEQFF. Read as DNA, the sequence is TGTGCCAGCAGTTACTCGAATCAGCGGGGGGCCTTTGAGCAGTTCTTC.